This TCR beta chain was sequenced during a study of blood T cell repertoires in COVID-19. Background on the study: PBMCs, B-cell-depleted T cells, or T cells were the source of the cDNA or gDNA that made up the material.

Trimming stripped 5 bases from V and 3 bases from J, with 17 bases between. The CDR3 is made up of 15 amino acids. Germline values: CDR1 SGHNT, CDR2 YENEEA. Individuals aged roughly 18 to 95 years were recruited from 24 US areas. TCRdb's copy holds only in-frame clones and misses some; the assay was immunoSEQ multiplex PCR. The sample holds 490,000 or so clones, 88% seen once. The chain is built from TRBV11-3 and TRBJ2-7; possibly TRBD2 for D (7 bases). Sequencing used PBMCs or T cells enriched from blood (not recorded which). This clonotype was sampled from a woman aged 35 to 49 who had recovered from COVID-19. The CDR3 spells CASSRGGGLGYEQYF. As DNA, the CDR3 is TGTGCCAGCAGCCGGGGAGGGGGGCTAGGCTACGAGCAGTACTTC.